These 13 T cell receptor beta chains were all obtained from the same sample, sequenced in a study of shared clonotypes between healthy human individuals (dated by TCRdb to between 2020 and 2021). To prepare the library, the immunoSEQ multiplex PCR assay was applied. TCRdb took this table from immuneACCESS and kept in-frame rearrangements with V and J called. Such tables lack part of the clones; where checked against another copy, unresolved V genes explain under half of the gap, and the rest is unexplained. This sample holds 1,500,000 or so clones; around 95% were observed only once. Of the sample, approximately 1% is held by the ten largest clones. The sequenced sample was naive CD4+ T cells sorted from blood. Interpreted using the paper, the cell subset or site label stands for: CD45RA+ positively selected. The receptor source for this set is a man aged 30 to 45 in good health.

This clone was counted a few times. V gene TRBV5-1 combines with J gene TRBJ2-2; no reliable D call. The V and J ends lost 4 bases and 0 bases respectively, with 4 bases between them. The CDR3 extends over 13 amino acids. Germline V gene lookup returns CDR1 SGHRS and CDR2 YFSETQ. Written as DNA, the CDR3 is TGCGCCAGCAGCCCCGCGAACACCGGGGAGCTGTTTTTT. Its translation: CASSPANTGELFF.

This chain uses TRBV10-3 with TRBJ1-5, with D possibly TRBD1 on 5 matching bases. CDR3 size: 14 residues. CDR1 and CDR2 from the germline V gene are ENHRY and SYGVKD. V gave up 6 bases and J gave up 7 bases, with 16 bases separating them. DNA for the CDR3: TGTGCCATCAGCCGGGACGATCGGGAACAGCCCCAGCATTTT. Translating gives CAISRDDREQPQHF.

This clone has just one count. The chain recombines TRBV5-1 with TRBJ2-2; 8 bases are a match to TRBD1. The J segment lost 4 bases and the V segment lost 6 bases, leaving 8 bases of the junction unmatched. Germline V gene lookup returns CDR1 SGHRS and CDR2 YFSETQ. This CDR3 spans 15 amino acids. The CDR3 DNA follows: TGCGCCAGCACCCCCGTGACAGGGGTCACCGGGGAGCTGTTTTTT. Protein sequence: CASTPVTGVTGELFF.

The chain employs TRBV18 and TRBJ2-1, with D possibly matching TRBD2 (6 bases). CDR1 is KGHSH, CDR2 LQKENI, per germline. The V end lost 2 bases, the J end lost 4 bases, and 12 bases lay between the germline ends. This CDR3 is 15 amino acids long. CDR3 region: CASSPSRGVYNEQFF. In DNA form, the CDR3 reads TGTGCCAGCTCACCATCCCGCGGGGTGTACAATGAGCAGTTCTTC.

The sample holds one count of this clone. CDR3 DNA sequence: TGTGCCAGCAGTTACTACGGACAGGGGCGGAATGAGCAGTTCTTC. Translating gives CASSYYGQGRNEQFF. This chain connects TRBV6-6 to TRBJ2-1; 9 nucleotides align to TRBD1. From germline, CDR1 is MNHNY and CDR2 SVGAGI (reference sequence). This CDR3 region has 15 residues. V shed 1 base, J shed 7 bases, and the junction held 5 bases outside the gene matches.

The chain links TRBV9 to TRBJ2-5; tentatively, D is TRBD1 (6 bases). Trimming shortened V by 0 bases and J by 6 bases, and 9 bases separated the two germline ends. Germline V gene data show CDR1 as SGDLS and CDR2 as YYNGEE. The CDR3 extends over 13 amino acids. DNA of the CDR3: TGTGCCAGCAGCGTAGGCAGGGGTCAGACCCAGTACTTC. Its protein is CASSVGRGQTQYF.

V usage is TRBV7-2 and J usage is TRBJ2-3, with D possibly TRBD1 on 6 matching bases. Looked up from germline, CDR1 is SGHTA and CDR2 is FQGNSA. The ends were cut back, 5 bases at V and 2 bases at J, with 14 bases in the middle. CDR3 length: 15 amino acids. The CDR3 protein is CASSLDGTITDTQYF. DNA for the CDR3: TGTGCCAGCAGCCTCGACGGGACAATCACAGATACGCAGTATTTT.

V and J are TRBV28 and TRBJ2-7, with 8 nucleotides matching TRBD2. This CDR3 has 15 amino acids. The junction had 7 bases not matched to a gene; V was cut back by 2 bases and J by 4 bases. Germline values: CDR1 MDHEN, CDR2 SYDVKM. The CDR3 is CASSLAGGNRYEQYF. The CDR3 nucleotides read TGTGCCAGCAGTTTAGCGGGAGGCAACAGATACGAGCAGTACTTC.

J is TRBJ1-1 and V is TRBV27, with TRBD1 identical over 8 bases. Per germline, CDR1 MNHEY and CDR2 SMNVEV (reference sequence). This CDR3 is 14 amino acids long. The V gene end was trimmed by 8 bases and the J gene end by 4 bases; junction bases not matched to a gene: 9. The CDR3 here is CASGNGQGGTEAFF. The CDR3 coding sequence is TGTGCCAGCGGCAACGGACAGGGCGGCACTGAAGCTTTCTTT.

The chain is built from TRBV18 and TRBJ1-1; 7 positions agree with TRBD1. This CDR3 is 15 amino acids long. V lost 2 bases and J lost 5; bases outside the gene matches: 8. Germline V gene sequence: CDR1 KGHSH, CDR2 LQKENI. The DNA for the CDR3 is TGTGCCAGCTCACCATTGGCAGGGGGGGAGACTGAAGCTTTCTTT. It specifies CASSPLAGGETEAFF.

The genes are TRBV28 and TRBJ2-7, with TRBD1 matching 10 bases. The CDR3 is made up of 14 amino acids. Germline V gene data show CDR1 as MDHEN and CDR2 as SYDVKM. With V trimmed by 6 bases and J by 2 bases, 4 bases remained unmatched. CDR3 DNA: TGTGCCAGCAGGTCGACAGGGGGCACCTACGAGCAGTACTTC. This encodes CASRSTGGTYEQYF. Supplemented by reference TRBV28 and TRBJ2-7, the full variable domain reads DVKVTQSSRYLVKRTGEKVFLECVQDMDHENMFWYRQDPGLGLRLIYFSYDVKMKEKGDIPEGYSVSREKKERFSLILESASTNQTSMYLCASRSTGGTYEQYFGPGTRLTVT.

J is TRBJ1-4 and V is TRBV27, with 7 bases identical to TRBD1. This CDR3 has 14 residues. Germline V gene data show CDR1 as MNHEY and CDR2 as SMNVEV (reference sequence). Trimming removed 3 bases from V and 8 bases from J; junction bases left unmatched: 6. CDR3 sequence: CASSFDRVGEKLFF. The CDR3 DNA sequence: TGTGCCAGCAGTTTCGACAGGGTAGGGGAAAAACTGTTTTTT.

V usage is TRBV6-5 and J usage is TRBJ2-7; perhaps TRBD1 as D (5 bases). V was pared by 6 bases and J by 3 bases, with 12 bases between. Looked up from germline, CDR1 is MNHEY and CDR2 is SVGAGI. The CDR3 is 13 amino acids. The CDR3, as DNA: TGTGCCAGCAGCCTAGGGGTGGTCTACGAGCAGTACTTC. It yields the protein CASSLGVVYEQYF.